Sequencing of this T cell receptor (beta chain) was carried out in a study of blood T cell repertoires in COVID-19. For the study at large: Donors in the United States, Italy and Spain gave samples during acute or convalescent COVID-19. T cells, B-cell-depleted T cells, or PBMCs supplied cDNA or gDNA.

Authors' analysis steps: Reference gene primer amplification gave nucleated cell count estimates. Profiled with immunoSEQ multiplex PCR; TCRdb holds only in-frame clones, not every one. The D gene and trimming were derived from the DNA, and the V and J assignments and clone size from that table. Among around 200,000 clones listed, around nine tenths were seen once. The CDR3 runs to 15 residues. Looked up from germline, CDR1 is MNHEY and CDR2 is SMNVEV (reference sequence). The V segment lost 3 bases and the J segment 9 bases; nucleotides outside the gene matches: 5. The rearrangement joins TRBV27 to TRBJ1-6; 10 bases agree with TRBD1. The origin of this receptor is a man aged 40-55 years with active or convalescent COVID-19. Source material: peripheral blood. DNA for the CDR3: TGTGCCAGCAGTTTGGGACAGGGGATTAGTTCACCCCTCCACTTT. The encoded protein is CASSLGQGISSPLHF.